Listed here are 16 T cell receptor beta chains from one sample, sequenced in a study of blood T cells in healthy people across ages. With a J-beta primer mix and a sample-barcoded 5' primer, a second PCR ran 7 to 11 cycles. TCRdb reanalysed the 5' RACE reads using MiXCR and keeps one entry per CDR3 protein. The sample holds about 780,000 distinct CDR3 sequences, about 47% seen once. The specimen was blood. These receptors all come from a man aged 80 or over in good health.

A note on this clonotype: This may be a read error: a much more frequent sequence differs by one nucleotide. The CDR3 region has the DNA TGTGCCAGCAGGTGGTCGGCAACCTACGATGAGCAGTTCTTC. Translation gives CASRWSATYDEQFF. The gene calls are TRBV7-9 and TRBJ2-1; D is uncertain. CDR1 and CDR2 from the germline V gene are SEHNR and FQNEAQ (reference sequence). The CDR3 extends over 14 amino acids.

This clonotype has just a few counts. Its ends do not fully match the called genes, so a read error is possible. The chain joins TRBV2 to TRBJ2-3, with 10 bases matching TRBD1. The length of the CDR3 is 14 residues. Germline V gives CDR1 SNHLY, CDR2 FYNNEI. The CDR3: CAGSRDRGKDTQYF. The CDR3 DNA reads as TGTGCCGGCAGCCGGGACAGGGGTAAAGATACGCAGTATTTT.

The chain is built from TRBV20-1 and TRBJ2-7, with 8 positions matching TRBD1. V gave up 5 bases and J gave up 2 bases; unmatched junction bases: 11. Per germline, CDR1 DFQATT and CDR2 SNEGSKA (reference sequence). The CDR3 covers 15 residues. The CDR3 region has the DNA TGCAGTGCTTCAGGGGGCCAGAATTTCGCCTACGAGCAGTACTTC. It yields the protein CSASGGQNFAYEQYF.

This clonotype was picked up a small number of times. The V call is TRBV29-1, the J call TRBJ2-7; 9 bases map to TRBD1. The CDR3 covers 13 residues. Per germline, CDR1 SQVTM and CDR2 ANQGSEA. With V trimmed by 7 bases and J by 7 bases, 11 bases remained unmatched. The CDR3 sequence is CSAARDRVEEQYF. The CDR3 bases are TGCAGCGCCGCCCGGGACAGGGTCGAGGAGCAGTACTTC.

The chain employs TRBV5-1 and TRBJ2-5, with 12 bases matching TRBD1. CDR1 is SGHRS, CDR2 YFSETQ, per germline. CDR3 length: 16 amino acids. Germline trimming cut 1 base from V and 5 bases from J; bases unmatched to any gene: 6. CDR3 in amino acids: CASSLTPGQGAETQYF. CDR3 bases: TGCGCCAGCAGCTTGACCCCGGGACAGGGGGCGGAGACCCAGTACTTC. The entire variable domain, with the rest obtained from reference TRBV5-1 and TRBJ2-5, is as follows: KAGVTQTPRYLIKTRGQQVTLSCSPISGHRSVSWYQQTPGQGLQFLFEYFSETQRNKGNFPGRFSGRQFSNSRSEMNVSTLELGDSALYLCASSLTPGQGAETQYFGPGTRLLVL.

This clonotype showed up just a few times. This chain links TRBV4-3 with TRBJ1-2; perhaps TRBD1 as D (5 bases). Between the trimmed V and J ends, which lost 0 bases and 4 bases, there was a span of 15 bases. Germline V gene sequence: CDR1 LGHNA, CDR2 YSLEER. The CDR3 length is 16 residues. The CDR3 sequence: CASSQDLRGTAYGYTF. The CDR3, as DNA: TGCGCCAGCAGCCAAGACCTCCGGGGGACGGCCTATGGCTACACCTTC.

Only a few counts were recorded for this clonotype. The rearrangement links TRBV4-2 to TRBJ1-2; no definite D call. The CDR3 consists of 13 residues. V shed 2 bases and J shed 7 bases, with 11 bases lying between them. Germline assignment: CDR1 LGHNA and CDR2 YNFKEQ. As DNA, the CDR3 is TGTGCCAGCAGCCAAAGGACTGCTGGTGGCTACACCTTC. This codes for CASSQRTAGGYTF.

This clonotype was detected many times. The gene calls are TRBV7-2 and TRBJ2-1; 9 positions agree with TRBD2. Germline CDR1 and CDR2: SGHTA and FQGNSA. The CDR3 totals 15 residues. The V gene end was trimmed by 6 bases and the J gene end by 0 bases; junction bases not matched to a gene: 3. As DNA, the CDR3 is TGTGCCAGCAGTCGTAGCGGGAGCTCCTACAATGAGCAGTTCTTC. It translates to CASSRSGSSYNEQFF.

The chain couples TRBV20-1 to TRBJ1-2; D uncertain. The CDR3 spans 13 residues. Trimming removed 0 bases at V and 4 bases at J, with 9 bases between. Germline assignment: CDR1 DFQATT and CDR2 SNEGSKA (reference sequence). CDR3: CSARDGVGYGYTF. As DNA, the CDR3 is TGCAGTGCTAGAGATGGGGTAGGCTATGGCTACACCTTC.

The chain couples TRBV14 to TRBJ2-3; D is undetermined. Trimming took off 9 bases at V and 0 bases at J, with 22 bases between the two ends. The germline gives CDR1 SGHDN, CDR2 FVKESK. This CDR3 spans 17 amino acids. The CDR3 is CARPTLVSRSSTDTQYF. For the CDR3, the DNA is TGTGCCAGACCGACTCTTGTTTCGAGGTCTAGCACAGATACGCAGTATTTT.

The count of this clonotype is one. The chain combines TRBV7-3 with TRBJ2-7; no firm D call. V lost 2 bases, J lost 7 bases, and 18 bases lay in between. The CDR3 has 15 residues. Germline V gene data show CDR1 as SGHTA and CDR2 as FQGTGA. Written as DNA, the CDR3 is TGTGCCAGCAGCTTAGGACCAGCAGGCCCCAATGAGCAGTACTTC. Its protein is CASSLGPAGPNEQYF.

This clonotype was recorded many times. The chain couples TRBV20-1 to TRBJ2-5; 9 bases are shared with TRBD2. The trim removed 4 bases at V and 2 bases at J, leaving 8 bases unmatched. CDR3 size: 15 residues. Germline V CDR1 and CDR2: DFQATT, SNEGSKA (reference sequence). This chain's CDR3 is CSANLAGPTQETQYF. In nucleotides, the CDR3 is TGCAGTGCTAACCTAGCGGGACCCACTCAAGAGACCCAGTACTTC.

The chain couples TRBV30 to TRBJ2-1, with D uncertain. Near its end, the DNA agrees better with TRBJ2-7, so the J call may be wrong. CDR3 size: 15 residues. The germline V gene encodes CDR1 GTSNPN and CDR2 SVGIG (reference sequence). The CDR3 DNA is TGTGCCTGGAGTTTAGGAGTTAGCTCCTACAATGAGCAGTACTTC. As protein: CAWSLGVSSYNEQYF.

This clonotype was seen only once. The chain has TRBV5-1 and TRBJ1-5; D not certain. Germline V gene lookup returns CDR1 SGHRS and CDR2 YFSETQ. The CDR3 covers 15 residues. Trimming took 0 bases from V and 1 from J, leaving 8 bases between them. CDR3 coding DNA: TGCGCCAGCAGCTTGGGGGAGTTAAGCAATCAGCCCCAGCATTTT. Protein: CASSLGELSNQPQHF.

This clonotype showed up just a few times. CDR3 residues: CASSPSGDRGDIQYF. In DNA, the CDR3 is TGTGCCAGCAGCCCTAGTGGGGACAGGGGGGACATTCAGTACTTC. The chain is built from TRBV11-2 and TRBJ2-4; 11 positions match TRBD1. The CDR3 is made up of 15 amino acids. V shed 5 bases and J 8 bases; nucleotides not matched to a gene: 8. Germline V gene sequence: CDR1 SGHAT, CDR2 FQNNGV.

This clonotype has ten or more counts. This sequence joins TRBV20-1 and TRBJ2-5; 10 bases map to TRBD2. Germline V gene lookup returns CDR1 DFQATT and CDR2 SNEGSKA (reference sequence). This CDR3 contains 18 residues. V lost 0 bases, J lost 0 bases, and 10 bases stayed unmatched. The CDR3 reads CSARDQESGGAYQETQYF. The CDR3 region has the DNA TGCAGTGCTAGAGATCAGGAGAGCGGGGGGGCTTACCAAGAGACCCAGTACTTC.